This TCR beta chain comes out of a study of T cell responses to AZD1222 COVID-19 vaccine. The overall study: It was second doses at about 4 or about 12 weeks that were pooled.

CDR3 length equals 15 residues. Deletions cut 4 bases from V and 6 bases from J, with 13 bases between. The germline V gene has CDR1 SGHVS and CDR2 FQNEAQ. Of note for this clone: The antigen is undetermined.

Study findings and constraints: Mostly white British, mostly female donors; authors suggested clonal diversity may be underestimated. Nearly half of unique spike-specific TCRs reportedly avoided B.1.351 and B.1.1.7 mutated regions. Repertoires in all cases were sampled only once the peak T cell response had passed.

The table came from immunoSEQ multiplex PCR; TCRdb's copy has only in-frame clones and leaves some out. The sample shows approximately 110,000 clones, 70% to 90% of them seen only once. The sequences come from peripheral blood, collected on day 0 of AZD1222 vaccination. The chain employs TRBV7-8 and TRBJ1-6; D remains unclear. This sequence was found in an adult in good health. The CDR3 DNA sequence: TGTGCCAGCAGCTCCCGGGGATCCGCTAATTCACCCCTCCACTTT. Protein product: CASSSRGSANSPLHF.